The TCR beta chain described here comes from a study of follicular helper T cells after annual influenza vaccination. The assay was immunoSEQ multiplex PCR, and TCRdb's table has in-frame clones only and misses some. Among about 15,000 clones listed, approximately 84% were seen once. Stated time point: 2014-2015 season, 7 days after vaccination. Adults were given seasonal inactivated influenza vaccine, and blood CD4 subsets were sorted before and after vaccination. Community-dwelling subjects without influenza vaccination in the prior 6 months were enrolled. Blood volume per time point ranged from about 35 to 110 mL. Germline CDR1 SGHDN, CDR2 FVKESK. The CDR3 length is 17 residues. V lost 1 base, J lost 11 bases, and 17 bases stayed unmatched. Study-level findings and limits: Plasmablast frequency change correlated with clonality change in ICOS+CD38+ cTfh.

On this clone itself: Its cognate antigen is unknown.

This clonotype was sampled from an adult who received the influenza vaccine. The sample consisted of CXCR5+ CD38- circulating T follicular helper cells from blood, taken 7 days after influenza vaccination. The subset: circulating Tfh, non-naive CD4+CXCR5+PD-1+ (ICOS+CD38+ or ICOS-CD38-). This rearrangement joins TRBV14 to TRBJ2-5; 9 nucleotides agree with TRBD1. CDR3 region: CASSQGVTGTGSMKQYF. CDR3 coding DNA: TGTGCCAGCAGCCAAGGGGTTACCGGGACAGGGTCTATGAAGCAGTACTTC.